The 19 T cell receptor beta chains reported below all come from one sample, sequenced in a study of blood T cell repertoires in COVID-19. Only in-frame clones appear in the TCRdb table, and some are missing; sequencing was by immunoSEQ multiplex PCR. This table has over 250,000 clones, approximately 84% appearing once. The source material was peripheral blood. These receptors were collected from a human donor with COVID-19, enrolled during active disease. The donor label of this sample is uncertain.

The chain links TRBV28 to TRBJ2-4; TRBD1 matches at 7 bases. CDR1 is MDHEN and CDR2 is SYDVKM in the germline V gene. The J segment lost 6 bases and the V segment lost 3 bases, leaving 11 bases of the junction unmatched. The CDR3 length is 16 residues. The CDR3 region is CASSLRATGHGNIQYF. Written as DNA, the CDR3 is TGTGCCAGCAGTTTGAGGGCGACAGGGCACGGAAACATTCAGTACTTC.

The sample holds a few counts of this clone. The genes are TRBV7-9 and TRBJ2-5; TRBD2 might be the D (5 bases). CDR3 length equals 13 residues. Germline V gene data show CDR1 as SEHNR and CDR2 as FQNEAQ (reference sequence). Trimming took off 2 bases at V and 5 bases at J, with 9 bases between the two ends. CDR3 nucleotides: TGTGCCAGCAGCTTACGGGGTCGGGAGACCCAGTACTTC. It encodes CASSLRGRETQYF.

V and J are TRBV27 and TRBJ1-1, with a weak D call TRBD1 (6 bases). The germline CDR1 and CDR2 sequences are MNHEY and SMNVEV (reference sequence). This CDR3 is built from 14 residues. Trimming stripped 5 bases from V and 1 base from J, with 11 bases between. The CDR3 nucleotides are TGTGCCAGCAGTCCTAACAGGGAGAACACTGAAGCTTTCTTT. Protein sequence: CASSPNRENTEAFF.

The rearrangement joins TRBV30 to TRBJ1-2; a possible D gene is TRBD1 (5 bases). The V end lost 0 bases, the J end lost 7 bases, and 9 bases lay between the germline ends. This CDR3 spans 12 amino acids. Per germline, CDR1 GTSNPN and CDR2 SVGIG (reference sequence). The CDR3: CAWSVAGLGYTF. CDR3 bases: TGTGCCTGGAGTGTCGCGGGGCTTGGCTACACCTTC.

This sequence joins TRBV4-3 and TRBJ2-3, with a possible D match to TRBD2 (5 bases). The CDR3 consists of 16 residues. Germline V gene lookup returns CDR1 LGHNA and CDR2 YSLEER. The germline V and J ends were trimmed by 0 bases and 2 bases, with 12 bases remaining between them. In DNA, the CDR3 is TGCGCCAGCAGCCAAGATAATGGGAGAGCCACAGATACGCAGTATTTT. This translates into CASSQDNGRATDTQYF.

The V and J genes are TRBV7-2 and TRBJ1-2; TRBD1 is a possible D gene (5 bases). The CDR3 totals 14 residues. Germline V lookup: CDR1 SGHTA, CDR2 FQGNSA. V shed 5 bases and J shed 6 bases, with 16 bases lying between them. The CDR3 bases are TGTGCCAGCAGCCTCCGACAGACGACGCATGGCTACACCTTC. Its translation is CASSLRQTTHGYTF.

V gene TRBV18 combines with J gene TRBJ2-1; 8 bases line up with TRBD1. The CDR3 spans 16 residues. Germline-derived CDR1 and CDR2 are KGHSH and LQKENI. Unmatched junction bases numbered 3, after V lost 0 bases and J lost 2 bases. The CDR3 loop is CASSPPAGGPYNEQFF. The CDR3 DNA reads TGTGCCAGCTCACCACCGGCAGGGGGCCCCTACAATGAGCAGTTCTTC.

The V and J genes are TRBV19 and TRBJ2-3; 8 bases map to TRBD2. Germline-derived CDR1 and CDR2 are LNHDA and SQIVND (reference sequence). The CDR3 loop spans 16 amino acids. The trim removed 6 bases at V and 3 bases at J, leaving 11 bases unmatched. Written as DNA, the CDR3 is TGTGCCAGTAGACTACAACCGGGACTAGGTACAGATACGCAGTATTTT. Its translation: CASRLQPGLGTDTQYF.

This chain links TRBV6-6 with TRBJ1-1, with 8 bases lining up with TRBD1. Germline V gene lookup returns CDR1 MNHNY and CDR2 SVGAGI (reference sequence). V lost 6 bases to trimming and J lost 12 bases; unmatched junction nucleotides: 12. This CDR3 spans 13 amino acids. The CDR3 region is CASRSPGGSRTFF. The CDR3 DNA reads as TGTGCCAGCAGGTCCCCAGGGGGCTCGAGAACTTTCTTT.

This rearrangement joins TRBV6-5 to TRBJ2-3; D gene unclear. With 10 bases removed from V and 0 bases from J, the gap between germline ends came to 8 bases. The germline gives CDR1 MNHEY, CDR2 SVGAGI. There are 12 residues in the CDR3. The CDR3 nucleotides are TGTGCCACTACCGGGAGCACAGATACGCAGTATTTT. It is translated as CATTGSTDTQYF.

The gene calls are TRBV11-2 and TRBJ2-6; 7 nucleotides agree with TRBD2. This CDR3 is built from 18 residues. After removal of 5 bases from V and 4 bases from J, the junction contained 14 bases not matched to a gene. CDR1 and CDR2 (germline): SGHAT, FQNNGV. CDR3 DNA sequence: TGTGCCAGCAGCCCTTCCGGGCCATGGGGGGGAGGGGCCAACGTCCTGACTTTC. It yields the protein CASSPSGPWGGGANVLTF. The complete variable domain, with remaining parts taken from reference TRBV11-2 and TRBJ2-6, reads EAGVAQSPRYKIIEKRQSVAFWCNPISGHATLYWYQQILGQGPKLLIQFQNNGVVDDSQLPKDRFSAERLKGVDSTLKIQPAKLEDSAVYLCASSPSGPWGGGANVLTFGAGSRLTVL.

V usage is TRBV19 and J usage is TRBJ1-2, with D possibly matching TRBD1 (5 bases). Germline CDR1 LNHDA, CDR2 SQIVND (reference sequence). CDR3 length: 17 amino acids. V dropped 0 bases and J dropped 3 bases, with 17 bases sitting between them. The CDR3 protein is CASSIDLGPGKDYGYTF. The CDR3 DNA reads TGTGCCAGTAGTATAGATCTCGGGCCAGGGAAGGACTATGGCTACACCTTC.

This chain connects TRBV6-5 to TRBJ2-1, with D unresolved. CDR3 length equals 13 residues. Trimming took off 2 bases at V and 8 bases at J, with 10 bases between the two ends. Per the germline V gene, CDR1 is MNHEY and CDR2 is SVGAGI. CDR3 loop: CASSYDPDHEQFF. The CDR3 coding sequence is TGTGCCAGCAGTTACGATCCAGATCATGAGCAGTTCTTC.

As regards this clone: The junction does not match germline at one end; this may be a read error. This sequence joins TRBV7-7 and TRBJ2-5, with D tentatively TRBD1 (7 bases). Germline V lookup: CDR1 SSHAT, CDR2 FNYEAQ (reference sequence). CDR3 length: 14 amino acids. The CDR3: CASSWTGGQETQYF. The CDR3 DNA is TGTGCTAGCAGCTGGACAGGAGGGCAAGAGACCCAGTACTTC.

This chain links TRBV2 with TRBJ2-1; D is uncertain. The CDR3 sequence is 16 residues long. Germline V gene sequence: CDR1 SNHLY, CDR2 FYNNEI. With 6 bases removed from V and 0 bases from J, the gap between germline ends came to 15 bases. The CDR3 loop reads CASSPVLANSYNEQFF. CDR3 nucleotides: TGTGCCAGCAGCCCCGTTCTCGCGAACTCCTACAATGAGCAGTTCTTC. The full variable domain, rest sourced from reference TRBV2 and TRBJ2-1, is EPEVTQTPSHQVTQMGQEVILRCVPISNHLYFYWYRQILGQKVEFLVSFYNNEISEKSEIFDDQFSVERPDGSNFTLKIRSTKLEDSAMYFCASSPVLANSYNEQFFGPGTRLTVL.

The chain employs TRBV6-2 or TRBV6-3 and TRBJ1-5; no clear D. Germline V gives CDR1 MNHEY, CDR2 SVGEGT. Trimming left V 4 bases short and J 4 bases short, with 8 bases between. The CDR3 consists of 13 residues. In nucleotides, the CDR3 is TGTGCCAGCAGTTTCCCCCCAAATCAGCCCCAGCATTTT. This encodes CASSFPPNQPQHF.

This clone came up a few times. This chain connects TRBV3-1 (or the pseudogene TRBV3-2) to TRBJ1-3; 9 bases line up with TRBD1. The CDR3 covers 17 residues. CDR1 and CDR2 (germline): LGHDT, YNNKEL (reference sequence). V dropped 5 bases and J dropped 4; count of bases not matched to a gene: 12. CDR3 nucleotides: TGTGCCAGCAGCTCAGCCGGGACAGGGTCCCTCGGAAACACCATATATTTT. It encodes CASSSAGTGSLGNTIYF.

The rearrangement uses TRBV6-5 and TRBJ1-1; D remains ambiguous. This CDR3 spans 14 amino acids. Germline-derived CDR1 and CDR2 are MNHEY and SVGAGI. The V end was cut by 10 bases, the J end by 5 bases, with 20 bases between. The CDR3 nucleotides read TGTGCCAACGGGCGGCCGGAGGCGGTTACTGAAGCTTTCTTT. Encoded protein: CANGRPEAVTEAFF.

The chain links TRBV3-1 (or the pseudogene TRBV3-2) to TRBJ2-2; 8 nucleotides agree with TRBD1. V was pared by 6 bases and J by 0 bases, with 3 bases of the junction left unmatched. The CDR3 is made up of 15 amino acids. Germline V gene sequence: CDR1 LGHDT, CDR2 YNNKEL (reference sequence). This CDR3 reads CASRPQGANTGELFF. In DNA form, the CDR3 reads TGTGCCAGCAGACCACAGGGGGCGAACACCGGGGAGCTGTTTTTT.